This entry lists 2 T cell receptor beta chains sequenced from one sample in a study of TIL therapy for anti-PD-1-resistant metastatic lung cancer. The time point here: pre-treatment sample, taken before nivolumab and TIL therapy. The immunoSEQ assay was v3. The assay was immunoSEQ multiplex PCR, and TCRdb's table has in-frame clones only and misses some. The sample consists of approximately 60,000 clones, 73% of them appearing once. The specimen was blood, collected at baseline. The source of these receptors is a person between 30 and 80 years old with non-small cell lung cancer.

This clone appeared a single time. The CDR3 DNA reads TGTGCCAGCTCACGAGACGGGACTAGCGGGCCTTACTCCCCACAGTATTTT. It codes for CASSRDGTSGPYSPQYF. This chain uses TRBV18 with TRBJ2-3; TRBD2 matches 12 bases. The CDR3 runs to 17 residues. From germline, CDR1 is KGHSH and CDR2 LQKENI. V shed 4 bases and J 12 bases; nucleotides not matched to a gene: 17.

J is TRBJ2-1 and V is TRBV4-1, with TRBD2 matching over 8 bases. The CDR3 contains 19 residues. Germline loops: CDR1 MGHRA, CDR2 YSYEKL. J was trimmed by 5 bases and V by 3 bases; bases with no gene match: 18. This CDR3 reads CASSQALWPTGTRNNEQFF. The DNA of the CDR3 is TGCGCCAGCAGCCAGGCCTTGTGGCCTACCGGGACTAGAAACAATGAGCAGTTCTTC.